This entry is about one T cell receptor (beta chain). Its antigen is undetermined. These data belong to a study of T-cell reconstitution after alpha-beta-depleted transplantation in children. Whole-study findings and limits: The origin of high day-60 TCRbeta diversity in some patients lay in surviving recipient T cells and thymic progenitors. Two months or so post-transplant, alpha-beta T cells reportedly derived from several hundred expanded graft clones. It was newly produced T cells that mostly accounted for T-cell counts and diversity one year after transplant.

Unique molecular identifiers were incorporated into the prepared TCRbeta library. TCRdb re-derived calls from the PCR reads in MiXCR, one entry per CDR3 protein. Of approximately 50,000 distinct CDR3 sequences listed, under 6.5% are singletons. CDR3 length: 13 amino acids. Per the germline V gene, CDR1 is KGHDR and CDR2 is SFDVKD. V was pared by 2 bases and J by 3 bases, with 5 bases between. Material: PBMCs, mostly from graft donor cells, obtained 60 days after TCRalphabeta/CD19-depleted stem cell transplant. This chain uses TRBV24-1 with TRBJ2-3; no firm D call. The source of this sequence is a female patient aged 2 to 10 who had a stem cell transplant for aplastic anemia, so the T cells may come from the graft donor. DNA of the CDR3: TGTGCCACCAGTGATTACCAAACAGATACGCAGTATTTT. Translating it yields CATSDYQTDTQYF.